This TCR beta chain was identified during a study of spatial heterogeneity in lung cancer. Time point given: sample taken at primary tumor resection. Material for sequencing was whole RNA from tumor, nontumor lung or frozen PBMC, left unsorted. Every TCR cDNA molecule carried a tag that served as a unique molecular identifier. TCRdb reprocessed the 5' RACE reads via MiXCR and lists one record per CDR3 protein. This table has about 2,800 distinct CDR3 sequences, over 6.5% appearing once. This clonotype is labeled as medium-sized. Germline V gene data show CDR1 as MDHEN and CDR2 as SYDVKM. V shed 1 base, J shed 0 bases, and the junction held 3 bases outside the gene matches. The CDR3 runs 16 residues.

This sequence was found in a male donor with early-stage non-small cell lung cancer. Material: normal lung tissue next to the tumor, obtained at surgery. J is TRBJ1-3 and V is TRBV28; 7 bases fit TRBD1. The chain's CDR3 is CASSLFRGSSGNTIYF. The DNA of the CDR3 is TGTGCCAGCAGTTTATTCAGGGGGAGCTCTGGAAACACCATATATTTT.